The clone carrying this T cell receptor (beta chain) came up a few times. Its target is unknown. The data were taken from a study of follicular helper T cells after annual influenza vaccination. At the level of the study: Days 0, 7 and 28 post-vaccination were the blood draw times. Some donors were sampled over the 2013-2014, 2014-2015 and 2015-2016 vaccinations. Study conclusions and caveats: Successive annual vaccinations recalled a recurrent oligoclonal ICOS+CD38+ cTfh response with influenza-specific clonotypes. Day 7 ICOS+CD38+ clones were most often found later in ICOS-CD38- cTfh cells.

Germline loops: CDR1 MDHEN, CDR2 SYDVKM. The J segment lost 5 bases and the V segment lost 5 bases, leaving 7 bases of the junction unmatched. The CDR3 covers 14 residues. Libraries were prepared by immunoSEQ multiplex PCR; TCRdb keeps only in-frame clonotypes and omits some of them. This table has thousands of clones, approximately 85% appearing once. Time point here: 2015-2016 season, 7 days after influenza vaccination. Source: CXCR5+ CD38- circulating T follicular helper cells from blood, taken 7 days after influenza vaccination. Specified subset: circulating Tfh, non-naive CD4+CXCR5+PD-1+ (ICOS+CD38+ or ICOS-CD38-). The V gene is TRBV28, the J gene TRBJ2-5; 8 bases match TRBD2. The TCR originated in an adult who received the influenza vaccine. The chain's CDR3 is CASSPAGGRETQYF. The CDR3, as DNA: TGTGCCAGCAGTCCGGCGGGGGGCCGGGAGACCCAGTACTTC. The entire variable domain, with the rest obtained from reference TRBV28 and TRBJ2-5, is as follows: DVKVTQSSRYLVKRTGEKVFLECVQDMDHENMFWYRQDPGLGLRLIYFSYDVKMKEKGDIPEGYSVSREKKERFSLILESASTNQTSMYLCASSPAGGRETQYFGPGTRLLVL.